This is a list of T cell receptor beta chains from one sample in a study of technical replicates of blood from a few donors. The data were produced by immunoSEQ multiplex PCR, yet TCRdb's version contains in-frame clones alone and is incomplete. Of approximately 89,000 clones in the sample, approximately 94% were seen once. Material for sequencing was T cells isolated from PBMCs. Source of these receptors: a human donor in good health. The CDR3 runs from the conserved cysteine through the conserved F or W. A D gene is named only where the DNA matches it firmly. The size field is filled for only some rows; it gives once, few, many or a size class.

d_gene: TRBD1; abundance: NA; v_gene: TRBV12-5; j_gene: TRBJ2-7; CDR3nt: TGTGCTAGTACTGAGGGGGCGCATTTGGACGAGCAGTACTTC; CDR3aa: CASTEGAHLDEQYF
d_gene: NA; abundance: NA; v_gene: TRBV7-6; j_gene: TRBJ2-7; CDR3nt: TGTGCCAGCAGCTTAAATTGGGACATAACCTACGAGCAGTACTTC; CDR3aa: CASSLNWDITYEQYF
d_gene: NA; abundance: NA; v_gene: TRBV19; j_gene: TRBJ2-2; CDR3nt: TGTGCCAGTACCCATTTTAGGGGCGCCGACACCGGGGAGCTGTTTTTT; CDR3aa: CASTHFRGADTGELFF
d_gene: TRBD1; abundance: once; v_gene: TRBV18; j_gene: TRBJ1-2; CDR3nt: TGTGCCAGCTCTCCCGGACAGGGCGATGGCTACACCTTC; CDR3aa: CASSPGQGDGYTF
d_gene: NA; abundance: NA; v_gene: TRBV27; j_gene: TRBJ1-1; CDR3nt: TGTGCCAGCAGTTTGGCCGGGGGGCGGCTGAACACTGAAGCTTTCTTT; CDR3aa: CASSLAGGRLNTEAFF
d_gene: NA; abundance: NA; v_gene: TRBV9; j_gene: TRBJ1-1; CDR3nt: TGTGCCAGCAGCGGGGGCCTTAACACTGAAGCTTTCTTT; CDR3aa: CASSGGLNTEAFF
d_gene: NA; abundance: NA; v_gene: TRBV11-1; j_gene: TRBJ2-1; CDR3nt: TGTGCCAGCAGCCTAGCAGAAGCAGGCTACAATGAGCAGTTCTTC; CDR3aa: CASSLAEAGYNEQFF
d_gene: NA; abundance: once; v_gene: TRBV7-8; j_gene: TRBJ2-7; CDR3nt: TGTGCCAGCAGCTTCAGTGTCGTCTCGATCGAGCAGTACTTC; CDR3aa: CASSFSVVSIEQYF
d_gene: TRBD2; abundance: NA; v_gene: TRBV7-9; j_gene: TRBJ2-7; CDR3nt: TGTGCCAGCAGCTTAGAGGGACTAGTTGACTACGAGCAGTACTTC; CDR3aa: CASSLEGLVDYEQYF
d_gene: NA; abundance: NA; v_gene: TRBV6-4; j_gene: TRBJ2-1; CDR3nt: TGTGCCAGCAGTGAACATCCTAGTGTAAATGAGCAGTTCTTC; CDR3aa: CASSEHPSVNEQFF
d_gene: NA; abundance: NA; v_gene: TRBV6-1; j_gene: TRBJ2-1; CDR3nt: TGTGCCATTACAGACAGTGTTATATCCTACAATGAGCAGTTCTTC; CDR3aa: CAITDSVISYNEQFF
d_gene: NA; abundance: NA; v_gene: TRBV28; j_gene: TRBJ2-6; CDR3nt: TGTGCCAGTACGCGGGACAGTGGATTTGTGGGGGCCAACGTCCTGACTTTC; CDR3aa: CASTRDSGFVGANVLTF
d_gene: NA; abundance: NA; v_gene: TRBV19; j_gene: TRBJ1-2; CDR3nt: TGTGCCAGTAGTCGAAAGGGGAACTATGGCTACACCTTC; CDR3aa: CASSRKGNYGYTF
d_gene: NA; abundance: NA; v_gene: TRBV30; j_gene: TRBJ1-2; CDR3nt: TGTGCCTGGGCCGCAAGGGGGTACTATGGCTACACCTTC; CDR3aa: CAWAARGYYGYTF
d_gene: NA; abundance: NA; v_gene: TRBV5-1; j_gene: TRBJ1-3; CDR3nt: TGCGCCAGCAGCTCAACAGGGTCCTCTGGAAACACCATATATTTT; CDR3aa: CASSSTGSSGNTIYF
d_gene: NA; abundance: NA; v_gene: TRBV4-1; j_gene: TRBJ1-1; CDR3nt: TGCGCCAGCAAGGAGGGACTCCCTGTGAACACTGAAGCTTTCTTT; CDR3aa: CASKEGLPVNTEAFF
d_gene: NA; abundance: NA; v_gene: TRBV7-6; j_gene: TRBJ1-3; CDR3nt: TGTGCCAGCAGCTTAGGTACTGGAAACACCATATATTTT; CDR3aa: CASSLGTGNTIYF
d_gene: NA; abundance: NA; v_gene: TRBV5-6; j_gene: TRBJ2-3; CDR3nt: TGTGCCAGCAGCTCCCGATACTCAGATACGCAGTATTTT; CDR3aa: CASSSRYSDTQYF
d_gene: TRBD2; abundance: NA; v_gene: TRBV6-5; j_gene: TRBJ2-7; CDR3nt: TGTGCCAGCACGCCTAGCGGAGGCTACGAGCAGTACTTC; CDR3aa: CASTPSGGYEQYF
d_gene: NA; abundance: NA; v_gene: TRBV5-1; j_gene: TRBJ2-2; CDR3nt: TGCGCCAGCAGCCCCAGGTCCTACCTGAACACCGGGGAGCTGTTTTTT; CDR3aa: CASSPRSYLNTGELFF
d_gene: TRBD2; abundance: NA; v_gene: TRBV27; j_gene: TRBJ2-1; CDR3nt: TGTGCCAGCAGTCCAGGGACTAGCGGGGCGAGCTCCTACAATGAGCAGTTCTTC; CDR3aa: CASSPGTSGASSYNEQFF
d_gene: TRBD1; abundance: NA; v_gene: TRBV18; j_gene: TRBJ1-1; CDR3nt: TGTGCCAGCTCCCGGACAGGGGAGAACACTGAAGCTTTCTTT; CDR3aa: CASSRTGENTEAFF
d_gene: TRBD1; abundance: many; v_gene: TRBV30; j_gene: TRBJ1-1; CDR3nt: TGTGCCTGGAGTACCTCCGGGACAGGGAAGAACACTGAAGCTTTCTTT; CDR3aa: CAWSTSGTGKNTEAFF
d_gene: NA; abundance: NA; v_gene: TRBV14; j_gene: TRBJ1-4; CDR3nt: TGTGCCAGCAGCCACTCACAGTCTACTAATGAAAAACTGTTTTTT; CDR3aa: CASSHSQSTNEKLFF
d_gene: NA; abundance: NA; v_gene: TRBV27; j_gene: TRBJ2-7; CDR3nt: TGTGCCAGCCGAGGGGCGGCGGGGGAGCAGTACTTC; CDR3aa: CASRGAAGEQYF
d_gene: NA; abundance: NA; v_gene: TRBV28; j_gene: TRBJ2-3; CDR3nt: TGTGCCAGCAGCGACAGGGACTCAGATACGCAGTATTTT; CDR3aa: CASSDRDSDTQYF
d_gene: NA; abundance: NA; v_gene: TRBV29-1; j_gene: TRBJ1-1; CDR3nt: TGCAGCGTGCGGTATGACAGCACGAACACTGAAGCTTTCTTT; CDR3aa: CSVRYDSTNTEAFF
d_gene: NA; abundance: NA; v_gene: TRBV2; j_gene: TRBJ1-4; CDR3nt: TGTGCCAGCAGCGGGAGCGAAAGGGAAAAACTGTTTTTT; CDR3aa: CASSGSEREKLFF
d_gene: TRBD2; abundance: NA; v_gene: TRBV2; j_gene: TRBJ2-1; CDR3nt: TGTGCCAGCACCGGGACTAGCGGGGGGGGTGAGCAGTTCTTC; CDR3aa: CASTGTSGGGEQFF
d_gene: NA; abundance: NA; v_gene: TRBV18; j_gene: TRBJ1-1; CDR3nt: TGTGCCAGCTCACCCGGAGAAGGCACTGAAGCTTTCTTT; CDR3aa: CASSPGEGTEAFF
d_gene: NA; abundance: NA; v_gene: TRBV9; j_gene: TRBJ1-1; CDR3nt: TGTGCCAGCAGCGTAGGTGCCGGACACCTGAACACTGAAGCTTTCTTT; CDR3aa: CASSVGAGHLNTEAFF
d_gene: NA; abundance: NA; v_gene: TRBV5-6; j_gene: TRBJ1-1; CDR3nt: TGTGCCAGCCGACGACAGGTGATTTACACTGAAGCTTTCTTT; CDR3aa: CASRRQVIYTEAFF
d_gene: TRBD2; abundance: once; v_gene: TRBV5-1; j_gene: TRBJ2-1; CDR3nt: TGCGCCAGCAGTACTGAGGGGCTAGCGGGGGGGCGCGATGAGCAGTTCTTC; CDR3aa: CASSTEGLAGGRDEQFF
d_gene: NA; abundance: NA; v_gene: TRBV14; j_gene: TRBJ1-1; CDR3nt: TGTGCCAGCAGCCAGGGTACCCGCGGAGCTTTCTTT; CDR3aa: CASSQGTRGAFF
d_gene: NA; abundance: once; v_gene: TRBV11-3; j_gene: TRBJ2-3; CDR3nt: TGTGCCAGCAGCCCGTTGACTCCTGCCGCTAGCACAGATACGCAGTATTTT; CDR3aa: CASSPLTPAASTDTQYF
d_gene: TRBD1; abundance: NA; v_gene: TRBV4-1; j_gene: TRBJ1-2; CDR3nt: TGCGCCAGCAGCCAAGTTCACAGGGGGCCTTATGGCTACACCTTC; CDR3aa: CASSQVHRGPYGYTF
d_gene: TRBD2; abundance: once; v_gene: TRBV6-6; j_gene: TRBJ2-7; CDR3nt: TGTGCCAGCAGCATAATAGCGGGAGGGTTGACCTACGAGCAGTACTTC; CDR3aa: CASSIIAGGLTYEQYF
d_gene: TRBD1; abundance: NA; v_gene: TRBV7-6; j_gene: TRBJ1-1; CDR3nt: TGTGCCAGCAGCTTTGACAGGGGCGGAGGTGAAGCTTTCTTT; CDR3aa: CASSFDRGGGEAFF
d_gene: NA; abundance: NA; v_gene: TRBV5-4; j_gene: TRBJ2-7; CDR3nt: TGTGCCAGCAGCGCAGGACTCCAGGCCCCGTACGAGCAGTACTTC; CDR3aa: CASSAGLQAPYEQYF
d_gene: NA; abundance: NA; v_gene: TRBV9; j_gene: TRBJ2-1; CDR3nt: TGTGCCAGCAGCGTAGTCGAACAGGGTGATGAGCAGTTCTTC; CDR3aa: CASSVVEQGDEQFF
d_gene: NA; abundance: NA; v_gene: TRBV5-1; j_gene: TRBJ2-3; CDR3nt: TGCGCCAGCACTATCCCGAGGGGGAACTCAGATACGCAGTATTTT; CDR3aa: CASTIPRGNSDTQYF
d_gene: TRBD1; abundance: NA; v_gene: TRBV7-8; j_gene: TRBJ2-3; CDR3nt: TGTGCCAGCAGCTCGCCCCTAACACCGGGGACAGGGGGCACAGATACGCAGTATTTT; CDR3aa: CASSSPLTPGTGGTDTQYF
d_gene: TRBD1; abundance: NA; v_gene: TRBV6-1; j_gene: TRBJ1-2; CDR3nt: TGTGCCAGCAGTGACCCACAGGGGTTGGGCTATGGCTACACCTTC; CDR3aa: CASSDPQGLGYGYTF
d_gene: NA; abundance: NA; v_gene: TRBV25-1; j_gene: TRBJ2-1; CDR3nt: TGTGCCAGCAGTGAAGGCGGCTATGAGCAGTTCTTC; CDR3aa: CASSEGGYEQFF
d_gene: NA; abundance: NA; v_gene: TRBV5-6; j_gene: TRBJ1-1; CDR3nt: TGTGCCAGCAGCTTGCCGGACAGACCCACTGAAGCTTTCTTT; CDR3aa: CASSLPDRPTEAFF